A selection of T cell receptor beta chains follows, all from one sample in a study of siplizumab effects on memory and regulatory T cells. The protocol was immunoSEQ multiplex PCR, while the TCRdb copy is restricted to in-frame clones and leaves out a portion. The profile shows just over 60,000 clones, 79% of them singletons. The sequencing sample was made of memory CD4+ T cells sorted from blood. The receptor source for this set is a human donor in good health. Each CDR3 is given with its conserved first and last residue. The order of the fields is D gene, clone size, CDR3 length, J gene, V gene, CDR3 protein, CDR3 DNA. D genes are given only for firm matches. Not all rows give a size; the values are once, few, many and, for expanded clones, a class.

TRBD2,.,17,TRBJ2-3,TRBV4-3,CASSQHFRAGNTDTQYF,TGCGCCAGCAGCCAACACTTTCGAGCGGGGAACACAGATACGCAGTATTTT
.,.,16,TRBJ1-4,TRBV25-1,CASSAGRIATNEKLFF,TGTGCCAGCAGTGCGGGACGGATTGCAACTAATGAAAAACTGTTTTTT
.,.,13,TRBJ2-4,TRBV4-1,CASRRLFENIQYF,TGCGCCAGCAGACGGCTTTTCGAAAACATTCAGTACTTC
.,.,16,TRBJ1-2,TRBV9,CASSVEGVRDNYGYTF,TGTGCCAGCAGCGTAGAAGGGGTTAGGGATAACTATGGCTACACCTTC
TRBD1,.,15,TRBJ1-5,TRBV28,CASSTNRGPNQPQHF,TGTGCCAGCAGTACTAACAGGGGCCCCAATCAGCCCCAGCATTTT
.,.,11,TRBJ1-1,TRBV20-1,CRFWANTEAFF,TGCAGATTTTGGGCTAACACTGAAGCTTTCTTT
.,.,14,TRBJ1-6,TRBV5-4,CASSLAGQNSPLHF,TGTGCCAGCAGCTTGGCAGGACAGAATTCACCCCTCCACTTT
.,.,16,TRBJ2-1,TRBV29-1,CSVEDRTPSSYNEQFF,TGCAGCGTTGAAGATCGGACTCCGAGCTCCTACAATGAGCAGTTCTTC
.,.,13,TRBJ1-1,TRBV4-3,CASSPQDNTEAFF,TGCGCCAGCAGCCCCCAGGATAACACTGAAGCTTTCTTT
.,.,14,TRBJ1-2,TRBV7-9,CASSLAGFNYGYTF,TGTGCCAGCAGCTTAGCAGGATTCAACTATGGCTACACCTTC
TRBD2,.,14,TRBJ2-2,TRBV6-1,CASLSGPGYGELFF,TGTGCCAGTCTTAGCGGGCCCGGGTACGGGGAGCTGTTTTTT
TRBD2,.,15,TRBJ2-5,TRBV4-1,CASSQVGLAEETQYF,TGCGCCAGCAGCCAAGTCGGACTAGCGGAAGAGACCCAGTACTTC
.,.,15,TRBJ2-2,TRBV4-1,CASSQSGGVGGELFF,TGCGCCAGCAGCCAGAGCGGCGGGGTCGGCGGGGAGCTGTTTTTT
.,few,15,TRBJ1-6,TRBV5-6,CASSLDRDYNSPLHF,TGTGCCAGCAGCTTGGACAGAGACTATAATTCACCCCTCCACTTT
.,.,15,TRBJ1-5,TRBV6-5,CASSYSTGGHQPQHF,TGTGCCAGCAGTTACTCGACTGGGGGCCATCAGCCCCAGCATTTT
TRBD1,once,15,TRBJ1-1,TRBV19,CASSKSDRTNTEAFF,TGTGCCAGTAGTAAGTCGGACAGGACGAACACTGAAGCTTTCTTT
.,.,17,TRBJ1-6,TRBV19,CASSSTMDDAGNSPLHF,TGTGCCAGTAGTTCGACCATGGACGACGCGGGAAATTCACCCCTCCACTTT
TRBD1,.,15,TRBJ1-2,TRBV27,CASSSRDRFNYGYTF,TGTGCCAGCAGTTCCCGGGACAGATTTAACTATGGCTACACCTTC
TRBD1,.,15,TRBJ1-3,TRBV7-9,CASSLGGTAGNTIYF,TGTGCCAGCAGCTTAGGTGGGACAGCTGGAAACACCATATATTTT
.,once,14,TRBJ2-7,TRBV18,CASSESAETHEQYF,TGTGCCAGCTCCGAGTCGGCCGAAACGCACGAGCAGTACTTC
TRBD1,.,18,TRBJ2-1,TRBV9,CASSVRDRGPPSYNEQFF,TGTGCCAGCAGCGTACGGGACAGGGGACCCCCATCCTACAATGAGCAGTTCTTC
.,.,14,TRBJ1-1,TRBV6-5,CASSYQGGNTEAFF,TGTGCCAGCAGTTACCAGGGCGGGAACACTGAAGCTTTCTTT
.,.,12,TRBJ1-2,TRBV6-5,CASSWGGNGYTF,TGTGCCAGCAGTTGGGGAGGGAATGGCTACACCTTC
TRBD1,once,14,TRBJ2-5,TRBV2,CASSETGGRETQYF,TGTGCCAGCAGTGAGACAGGGGGCAGGGAGACCCAGTACTTC
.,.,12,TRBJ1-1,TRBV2,CASIPVYTEAFF,TGTGCCAGCATTCCGGTCTACACTGAAGCTTTCTTT
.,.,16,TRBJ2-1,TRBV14,CASSQDPFAHRNEQFF,TGTGCCAGCAGCCAAGACCCCTTCGCTCATCGCAATGAGCAGTTCTTC
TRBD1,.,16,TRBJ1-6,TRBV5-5,CASSFKGASYNSPLHF,TGTGCCAGCAGCTTTAAGGGGGCCTCCTATAATTCACCCCTCCACTTT
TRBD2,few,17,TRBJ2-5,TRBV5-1,CASSGGTSGGNGETQYF,TGCGCCAGCAGCGGAGGGACTAGCGGGGGGAATGGAGAGACCCAGTACTTC
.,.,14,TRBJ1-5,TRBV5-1,CASSWDGDNQPQHF,TGCGCCAGCAGCTGGGACGGTGACAATCAGCCCCAGCATTTT
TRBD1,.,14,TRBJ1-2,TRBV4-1,CASSQYRGDYGYTF,TGCGCCAGCAGCCAATACAGGGGTGACTATGGCTACACCTTC
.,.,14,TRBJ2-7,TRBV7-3,CASSLNPGTGEQYF,TGTGCCAGCAGCTTAAATCCTGGCACGGGGGAGCAGTACTTC
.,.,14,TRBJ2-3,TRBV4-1,CASSPSGVRDTQYF,TGCGCCAGCAGCCCCTCAGGGGTCCGGGATACGCAGTATTTT
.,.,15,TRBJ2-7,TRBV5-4,CASSLLTEGNTEQYF,TGTGCCAGCAGCTTGCTGACAGAAGGGAATACCGAGCAGTACTTC
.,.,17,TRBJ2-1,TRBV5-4,CASSYVGWLPSYNEQFF,TGTGCCAGCAGCTATGTCGGGTGGCTCCCCTCCTACAATGAGCAGTTCTTC
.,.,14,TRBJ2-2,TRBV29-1,CSVGAGVYTGELFF,TGCAGCGTCGGGGCAGGGGTTTACACCGGGGAGCTGTTTTTT
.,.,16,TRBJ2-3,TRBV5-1,CASSSPRAGYTDTQYF,TGCGCCAGCAGCTCGCCTAGGGCGGGATACACAGATACGCAGTATTTT
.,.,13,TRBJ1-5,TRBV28,CASRSGAHQPQHF,TGTGCCAGCAGGTCCGGGGCCCATCAGCCCCAGCATTTT
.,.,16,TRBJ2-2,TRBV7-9,CASSPWAQLNTGELFF,TGTGCCAGCAGCCCCTGGGCGCAGCTGAACACCGGGGAGCTGTTTTTT